This is a list of T cell receptor beta chains from one sample in a study of beta chain features in type 1 diabetes. The repertoire was sequenced with immunoSEQ multiplex PCR; TCRdb's copy has only in-frame clones and lacks some. Of 400,000 to 500,000 clones listed, about 15% are singletons. Sequences were obtained from naive CD4+ T cells from blood. The receptors were sampled from a man aged 25-40 years in good health. The CDR3 runs from the conserved cysteine through the conserved F or W. The order of the fields is J gene, clone size, V gene, CDR3 length, D gene, CDR3 protein, CDR3 DNA. A D gene is named only where the DNA matches it firmly. Clone size is shown for a subset of rows, as once, few, many or a class of expanded clone.

TRBJ2-2	-	TRBV7-9	16	-	CASSFSKGWDTGELFF	TGTGCCAGCAGTTTCTCCAAGGGCTGGGACACCGGGGAGCTGTTTTTT
TRBJ2-5	few	TRBV18	16	TRBD1	CASSPRDDRGVETQYF	TGTGCCAGCTCACCGAGGGATGACAGGGGTGTGGAGACCCAGTACTTC
TRBJ2-2	few	TRBV9	15	-	CASSVDAGSIGELFF	TGTGCCAGCAGCGTAGACGCGGGTTCTATCGGGGAGCTGTTTTTT
TRBJ2-1	-	TRBV11-2	16	-	CASSYLGGASHNEQFF	TGTGCCAGCAGCTACCTGGGGGGGGCCAGTCACAATGAGCAGTTCTTC
TRBJ1-5	-	TRBV7-2	14	-	CASSLFGPDQPQHF	TGTGCCAGCAGCTTATTTGGTCCGGATCAGCCCCAGCATTTT
TRBJ1-1	few	TRBV7-2	13	-	CASSLTVNTEAFF	TGTGCCAGCAGCTTGACAGTGAACACTGAAGCTTTCTTT
TRBJ1-4	few	TRBV9	14	TRBD1	CASSGQGPNEKLFF	TGTGCCAGCAGCGGACAGGGACCTAATGAAAAACTGTTTTTT
TRBJ1-1	-	TRBV7-2	14	TRBD1	CASSSAGGASGAFF	TGTGCCAGCAGCTCAGCAGGGGGGGCGAGTGGTGCTTTCTTT
TRBJ1-2	-	TRBV2	13	TRBD1	CASTKDRDDGYTF	TGTGCCAGCACTAAGGACAGGGATGATGGCTACACCTTC
TRBJ2-3	-	TRBV5-4	15	-	CASSSFRQGTDTQYF	TGTGCCAGCAGCTCGTTTAGACAGGGCACAGATACGCAGTATTTT
TRBJ2-5	-	TRBV15	15	-	CATSTPGATAETQYF	TGTGCCACCAGCACTCCCGGGGCTACCGCAGAGACCCAGTACTTC
TRBJ2-7	-	TRBV10-3	15	-	CAISEPKGGPYEQYF	TGTGCCATCAGTGAGCCAAAGGGGGGACCCTACGAGCAGTACTTC
TRBJ2-1	-	TRBV9	14	TRBD1	CASSVATGNNEQFF	TGTGCCAGCAGCGTAGCGACAGGGAACAATGAGCAGTTCTTC
TRBJ2-5	few	TRBV18	14	TRBD1	CASSPQTGMETQYF	TGTGCCAGCTCACCACAGACAGGGATGGAGACCCAGTACTTC
TRBJ1-6	few	TRBV10-3	14	-	CAISGTAINSPLHF	TGTGCCATCAGTGGGACAGCTATTAATTCACCCCTCCACTTT
TRBJ2-4	-	TRBV6-5	15	-	CASSPYDQGIGIQYF	TGTGCCAGCAGTCCCTACGATCAGGGGATCGGCATTCAGTACTTC
TRBJ2-3	few	TRBV23-1	11	TRBD1	CTRTGGDTQYF	TGCACCCGGACAGGGGGTGATACGCAGTATTTT